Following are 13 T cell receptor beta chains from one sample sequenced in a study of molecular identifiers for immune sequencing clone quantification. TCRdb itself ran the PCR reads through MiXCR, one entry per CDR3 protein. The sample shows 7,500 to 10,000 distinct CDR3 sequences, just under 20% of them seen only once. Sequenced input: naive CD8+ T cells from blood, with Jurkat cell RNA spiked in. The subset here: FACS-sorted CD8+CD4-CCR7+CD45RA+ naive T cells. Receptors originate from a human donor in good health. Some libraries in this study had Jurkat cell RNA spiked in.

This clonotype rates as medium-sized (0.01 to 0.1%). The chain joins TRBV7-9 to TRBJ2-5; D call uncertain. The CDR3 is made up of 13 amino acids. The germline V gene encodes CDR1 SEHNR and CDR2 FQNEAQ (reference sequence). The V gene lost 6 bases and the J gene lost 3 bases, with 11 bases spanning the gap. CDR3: CASSTTVEETQYF. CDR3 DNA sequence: TGTGCCAGCAGTACCACAGTTGAAGAGACCCAGTACTTC.

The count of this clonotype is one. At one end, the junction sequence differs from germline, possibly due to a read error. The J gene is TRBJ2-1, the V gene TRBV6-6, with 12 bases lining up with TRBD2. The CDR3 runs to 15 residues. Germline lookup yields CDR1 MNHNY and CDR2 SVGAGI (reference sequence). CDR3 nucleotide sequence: TGTGCCAGCAGTTACGAACTAGCGGGGGGTTATGAGCGGTTCTTC. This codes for CASSYELAGGYERFF.

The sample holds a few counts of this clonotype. In DNA, the CDR3 is TGTGCCAGCAGCTCAACAGGGGGGATCTACGAGCAGTACTTC. Translation: CASSSTGGIYEQYF. The chain carries TRBV13 and TRBJ2-7; the match to TRBD1 covers 8 bases. The V and J ends lost 4 bases and 3 bases, in that order; junction bases with no gene match: 5. This CDR3 is 14 amino acids long. Germline-derived CDR1 and CDR2 are PRHDT and FYEKMQ (reference sequence).

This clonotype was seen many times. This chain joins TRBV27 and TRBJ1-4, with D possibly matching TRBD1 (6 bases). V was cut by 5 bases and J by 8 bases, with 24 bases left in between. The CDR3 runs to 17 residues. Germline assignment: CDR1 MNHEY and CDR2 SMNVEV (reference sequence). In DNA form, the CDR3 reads TGTGCCAGCAGTCCAGAATCCGGGACAACATGGAGAGAAAAACTGTTTTTT. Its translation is CASSPESGTTWREKLFF.

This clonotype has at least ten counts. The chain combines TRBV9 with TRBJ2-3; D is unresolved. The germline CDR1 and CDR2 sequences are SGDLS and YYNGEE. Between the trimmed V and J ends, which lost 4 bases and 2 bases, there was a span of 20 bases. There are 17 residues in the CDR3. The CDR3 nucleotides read TGTGCCAGCAGCCTCCGAGGTAGGGCTGCCCCCACAGATACGCAGTATTTT. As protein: CASSLRGRAAPTDTQYF.

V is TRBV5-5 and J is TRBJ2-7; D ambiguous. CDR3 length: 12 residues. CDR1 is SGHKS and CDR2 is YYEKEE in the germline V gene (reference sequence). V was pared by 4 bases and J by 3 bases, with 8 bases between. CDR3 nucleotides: TGTGCCAGCAGCCTCGGCCGCTACGAGCAGTACTTC. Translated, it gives CASSLGRYEQYF.

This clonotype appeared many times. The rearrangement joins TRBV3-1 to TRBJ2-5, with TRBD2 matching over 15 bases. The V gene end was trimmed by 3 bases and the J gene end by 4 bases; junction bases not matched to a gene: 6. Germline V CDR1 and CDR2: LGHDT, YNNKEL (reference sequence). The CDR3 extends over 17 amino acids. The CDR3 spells CASSHGGLAGGVETQYF. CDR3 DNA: TGTGCCAGCAGCCACGGGGGACTAGCGGGGGGAGTAGAGACCCAGTACTTC.

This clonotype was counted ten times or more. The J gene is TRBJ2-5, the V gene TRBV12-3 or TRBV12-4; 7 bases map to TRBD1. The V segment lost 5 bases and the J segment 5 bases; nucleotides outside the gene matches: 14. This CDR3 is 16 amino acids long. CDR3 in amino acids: CASSAQTGYSRETQYF. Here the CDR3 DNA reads TGTGCCAGCAGTGCTCAGACAGGGTATTCGCGGGAGACCCAGTACTTC.

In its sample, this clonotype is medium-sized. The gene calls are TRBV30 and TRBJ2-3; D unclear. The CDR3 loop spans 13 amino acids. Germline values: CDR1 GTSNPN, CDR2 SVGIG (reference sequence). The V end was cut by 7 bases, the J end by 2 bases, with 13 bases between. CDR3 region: CASDSLFTDTQYF. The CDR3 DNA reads TGTGCCTCAGATTCCCTATTCACAGATACGCAGTATTTT. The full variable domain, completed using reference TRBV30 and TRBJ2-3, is SQTIHQWPATLVQPVGSPLSLECTVEGTSNPNLYWYRQAAGRGLQLLFYSVGIGQISSEVPQNLSASRPQDRQFILSSKKLLLSDSGFYLCASDSLFTDTQYFGPGTRLTVL.

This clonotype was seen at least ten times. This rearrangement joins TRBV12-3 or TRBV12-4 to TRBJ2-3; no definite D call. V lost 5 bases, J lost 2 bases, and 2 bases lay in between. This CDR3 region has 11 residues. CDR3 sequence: CASSHTDTQYF. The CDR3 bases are TGTGCCAGCAGTCACACAGATACGCAGTATTTT.

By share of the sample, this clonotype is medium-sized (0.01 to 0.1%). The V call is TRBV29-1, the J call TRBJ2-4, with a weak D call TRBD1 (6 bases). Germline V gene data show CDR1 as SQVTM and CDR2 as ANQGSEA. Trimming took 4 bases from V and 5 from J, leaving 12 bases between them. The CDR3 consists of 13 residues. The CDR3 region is CSVVQGMENIQYF. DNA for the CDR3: TGCAGCGTTGTGCAGGGGATGGAAAACATTCAGTACTTC.

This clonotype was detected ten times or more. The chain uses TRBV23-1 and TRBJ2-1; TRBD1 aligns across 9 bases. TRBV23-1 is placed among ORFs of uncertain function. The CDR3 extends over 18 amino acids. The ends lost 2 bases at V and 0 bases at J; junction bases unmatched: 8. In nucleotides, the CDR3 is TGCGCCAGCAGTCAACGTACAGGGGGCCAAAGCTCCTACAATGAGCAGTTCTTC. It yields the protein CASSQRTGGQSSYNEQFF.

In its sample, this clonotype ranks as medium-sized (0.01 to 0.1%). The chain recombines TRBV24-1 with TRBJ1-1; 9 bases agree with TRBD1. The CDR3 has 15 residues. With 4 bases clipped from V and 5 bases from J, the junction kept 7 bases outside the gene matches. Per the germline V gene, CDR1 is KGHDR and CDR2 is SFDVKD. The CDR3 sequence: CATSEPGQGRTEAFF. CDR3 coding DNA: TGTGCCACCAGTGAACCGGGACAGGGAAGGACTGAAGCTTTCTTT.